One and the same sample provided the 8 T cell receptor beta chains below, sequenced in a study of CD8 T cells in ankylosing spondylitis. One entry per CDR3 protein results from TCRdb running MiXCR on the 5' RACE reads. Of just over 350,000 distinct CDR3 sequences listed, 20% were seen once; the top ten hold around 13%. The sequenced material came from blood, either unsorted or a sorted T cell fraction (not recorded which). Receptor source: a male donor with ankylosing spondylitis or in good health (not recorded which).

This rearrangement joins TRBV2 to TRBJ2-7, with 7 bases aligning to TRBD2. This CDR3 contains 13 residues. CDR1 and CDR2 (germline): SNHLY, FYNNEI. The V segment lost 7 bases and the J segment 1 base; nucleotides outside the gene matches: 4. DNA for the CDR3: TGTGCCAGCACGGGAGGCCTATCCTACGAGCAGTACTTC. Encoded protein: CASTGGLSYEQYF.

V usage is TRBV5-1 and J usage is TRBJ1-1; perhaps TRBD1 as D (6 bases). The CDR3 contains 14 residues. Trimming removed 2 bases from V and 3 bases from J, with 11 bases in between. The V gene's germline CDR1 is SGHRS and CDR2 YFSETQ. CDR3 sequence reads: CASSLWGADTEAFF. The CDR3 nucleotides are TGCGCCAGCAGCTTATGGGGGGCAGACACTGAAGCTTTCTTT.

This clonotype was counted a few times. The rearrangement links TRBV11-2 to TRBJ2-1, with 9 bases identical to TRBD1. V gave up 0 bases and J gave up 9 bases; unmatched junction bases: 12. Germline V gives CDR1 SGHAT, CDR2 FQNNGV. There are 17 residues in the CDR3. This CDR3 reads CASSLEVDRGVGPEQFF. The CDR3 coding sequence is TGTGCCAGCAGCTTAGAGGTCGACAGGGGGGTAGGGCCTGAGCAGTTCTTC.

This chain uses TRBV12-3 or TRBV12-4 with TRBJ2-3, with D possibly matching TRBD2 (7 bases). Trimming pared 3 bases from V and 2 bases from J, leaving 18 bases between. The CDR3 contains 17 residues. The CDR3 sequence: CASSFSSGGENTDTQYF. CDR3 sequence (DNA): TGTGCCAGCAGTTTCTCCTCGGGGGGCGAGAACACAGATACGCAGTATTTT.

This clonotype was observed a few times. V is TRBV4-1 and J is TRBJ2-5; TRBD2 matches 8 bases. The ends lost 1 base at V and 1 base at J; junction bases unmatched: 8. The CDR3 length is 17 residues. CDR1 and CDR2 from the germline V gene are MGHRA and YSYEKL. The CDR3 sequence is CASSQGLGGGFQETQYF. The CDR3 DNA reads TGCGCCAGCAGCCAAGGCTTAGGCGGGGGGTTCCAAGAGACCCAGTACTTC.

This clonotype was seen more than once but under ten times. CDR3 in amino acids: CSVEDTGGRDYGYTF. The CDR3 nucleotides are TGCAGCGTTGAAGATACAGGGGGCCGCGACTATGGCTACACCTTC. The chain links TRBV29-1 to TRBJ1-2; 9 bases are a match to TRBD1. Germline V CDR1 and CDR2: SQVTM, ANQGSEA. With V trimmed by 0 bases and J by 3 bases, 5 bases remained unmatched. The CDR3 runs to 15 residues.

Only one count was recorded for this clonotype. The chain combines TRBV5-1 with TRBJ2-1, with TRBD1 matching over 11 bases. Trimming cost V 0 bases and J 8 bases; bases outside gene matches: 10. Looked up from germline, CDR1 is SGHRS and CDR2 is YFSETQ. This CDR3 has 17 residues. The CDR3 spells CASSLGLGQGAWDEQFF. The CDR3 DNA sequence: TGCGCCAGCAGCTTGGGCCTAGGACAGGGGGCTTGGGATGAGCAGTTCTTC. The variable domain in full, completed from reference TRBV5-1 and TRBJ2-1, reads KAGVTQTPRYLIKTRGQQVTLSCSPISGHRSVSWYQQTPGQGLQFLFEYFSETQRNKGNFPGRFSGRQFSNSRSEMNVSTLELGDSALYLCASSLGLGQGAWDEQFFGPGTRLTVL.

This clonotype was found a few times. V is TRBV4-1 and J is TRBJ2-3, with D perhaps TRBD2 (7 bases). This CDR3 is 16 amino acids long. The germline V gene encodes CDR1 MGHRA and CDR2 YSYEKL. V shed 1 base and J shed 5 bases, with 16 bases lying between them. The CDR3 loop reads CASSQVGGALGDTQYF. CDR3 DNA sequence: TGCGCCAGCAGCCAAGTAGGGGGGGCGCTAGGAGATACGCAGTATTTT.